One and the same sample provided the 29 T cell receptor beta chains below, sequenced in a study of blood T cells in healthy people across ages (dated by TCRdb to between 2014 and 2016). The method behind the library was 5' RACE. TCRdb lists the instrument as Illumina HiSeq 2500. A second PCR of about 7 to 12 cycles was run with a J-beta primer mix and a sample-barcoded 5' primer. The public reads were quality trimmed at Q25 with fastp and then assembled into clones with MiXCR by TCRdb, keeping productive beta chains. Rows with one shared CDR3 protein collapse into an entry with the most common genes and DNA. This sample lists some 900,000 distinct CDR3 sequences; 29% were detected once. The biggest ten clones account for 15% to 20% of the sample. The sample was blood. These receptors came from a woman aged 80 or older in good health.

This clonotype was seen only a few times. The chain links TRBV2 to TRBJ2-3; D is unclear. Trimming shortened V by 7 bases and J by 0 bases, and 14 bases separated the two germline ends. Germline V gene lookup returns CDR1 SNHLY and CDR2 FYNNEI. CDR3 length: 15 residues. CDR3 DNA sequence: TGTGCCAGCAATAAGCTATCGTCTAGCACAGATACGCAGTATTTT. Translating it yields CASNKLSSSTDTQYF.

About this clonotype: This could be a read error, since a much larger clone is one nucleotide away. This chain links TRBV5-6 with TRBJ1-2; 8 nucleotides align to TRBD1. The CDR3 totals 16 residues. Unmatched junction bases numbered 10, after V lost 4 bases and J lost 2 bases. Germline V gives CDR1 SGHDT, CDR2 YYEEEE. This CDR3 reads CASSPPPGQANYGYTF. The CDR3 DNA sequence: TGTGCCAGCAGCCCTCCACCGGGACAGGCGAACTATGGCTACACCTTC.

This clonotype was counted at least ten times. The CDR3 region is CASSLQGLGGYTF. For the CDR3, the DNA is TGTGCCAGCAGCTTACAGGGACTGGGTGGCTACACCTTC. The genes are TRBV7-2 and TRBJ1-2; D may be TRBD1 (5 bases). The V end lost 2 bases, the J end lost 7 bases, and 11 bases lay between the germline ends. This CDR3 is 13 amino acids long. Per germline, CDR1 SGHTA and CDR2 FQGNSA.

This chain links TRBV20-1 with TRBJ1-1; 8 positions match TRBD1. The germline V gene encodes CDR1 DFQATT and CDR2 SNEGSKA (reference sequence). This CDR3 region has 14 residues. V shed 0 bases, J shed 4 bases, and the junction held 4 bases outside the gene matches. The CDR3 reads CSARDNTGGTEAFF. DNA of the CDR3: TGCAGTGCTAGAGATAATACAGGGGGCACTGAAGCTTTCTTT.

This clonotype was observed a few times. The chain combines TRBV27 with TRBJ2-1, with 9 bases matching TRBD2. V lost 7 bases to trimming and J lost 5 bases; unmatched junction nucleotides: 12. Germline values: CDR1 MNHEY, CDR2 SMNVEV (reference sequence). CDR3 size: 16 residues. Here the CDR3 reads CASKKGRLAENNEQFF. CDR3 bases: TGTGCCAGCAAGAAGGGGCGACTAGCGGAAAACAATGAGCAGTTCTTC.

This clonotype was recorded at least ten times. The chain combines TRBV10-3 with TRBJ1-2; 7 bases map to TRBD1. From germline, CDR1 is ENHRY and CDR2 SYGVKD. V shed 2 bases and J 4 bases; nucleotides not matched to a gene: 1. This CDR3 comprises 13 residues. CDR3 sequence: CAISEGQAYGYTF. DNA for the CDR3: TGTGCCATCAGTGAGGGACAGGCCTATGGCTACACCTTC.

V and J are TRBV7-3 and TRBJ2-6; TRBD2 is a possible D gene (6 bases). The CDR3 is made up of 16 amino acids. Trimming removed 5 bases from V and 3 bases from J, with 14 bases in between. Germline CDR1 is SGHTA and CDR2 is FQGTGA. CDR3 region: CASSRAGPYGANVLTF. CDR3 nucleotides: TGTGCCAGCAGCCGGGCGGGACCGTATGGGGCCAACGTCCTGACTTTC.

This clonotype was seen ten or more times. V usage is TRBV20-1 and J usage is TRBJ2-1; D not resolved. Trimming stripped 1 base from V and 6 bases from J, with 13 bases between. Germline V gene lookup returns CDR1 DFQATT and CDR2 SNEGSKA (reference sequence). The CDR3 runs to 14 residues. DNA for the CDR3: TGCAGTGCTAGAGTTAGGGTAAAGGGCAATGAGCAGTTCTTC. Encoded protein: CSARVRVKGNEQFF.

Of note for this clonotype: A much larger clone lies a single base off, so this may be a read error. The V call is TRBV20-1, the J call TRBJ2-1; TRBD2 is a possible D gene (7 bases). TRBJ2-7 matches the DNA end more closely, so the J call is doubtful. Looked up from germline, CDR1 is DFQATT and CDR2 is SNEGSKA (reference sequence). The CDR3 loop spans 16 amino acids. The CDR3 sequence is CSARDGGPLSYNEQYF. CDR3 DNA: TGCAGTGCTAGGGACGGGGGGCCATTATCCTACAATGAGCAGTACTTC.

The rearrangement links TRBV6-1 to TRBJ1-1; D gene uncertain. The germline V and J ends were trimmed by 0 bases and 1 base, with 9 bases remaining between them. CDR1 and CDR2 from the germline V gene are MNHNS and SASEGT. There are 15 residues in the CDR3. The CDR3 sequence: CASSEALYRNTEAFF. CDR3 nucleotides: TGTGCCAGCAGTGAAGCGCTATACCGGAACACTGAAGCTTTCTTT.

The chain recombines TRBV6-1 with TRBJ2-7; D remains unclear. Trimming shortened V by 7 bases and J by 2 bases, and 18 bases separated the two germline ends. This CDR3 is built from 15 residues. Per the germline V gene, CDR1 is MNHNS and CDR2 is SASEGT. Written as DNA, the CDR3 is TGTGCCAGCAACGGCTTGCCTGACAAGCCCTACGAGCAGTACTTC. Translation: CASNGLPDKPYEQYF.

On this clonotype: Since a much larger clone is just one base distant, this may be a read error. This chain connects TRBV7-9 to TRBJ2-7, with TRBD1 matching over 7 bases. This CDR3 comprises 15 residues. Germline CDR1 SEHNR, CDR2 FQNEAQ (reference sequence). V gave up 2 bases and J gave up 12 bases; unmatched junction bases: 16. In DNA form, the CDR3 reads TGTGCCAGCAGCTTATCGGGGCCCCAAGGGTGGGACAGGTACTTC. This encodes CASSLSGPQGWDRYF.

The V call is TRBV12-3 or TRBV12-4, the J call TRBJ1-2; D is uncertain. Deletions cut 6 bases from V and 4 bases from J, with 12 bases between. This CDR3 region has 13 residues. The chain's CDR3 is CASRIPPSYGYTF. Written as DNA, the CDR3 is TGTGCCAGCAGAATCCCCCCGAGCTATGGCTACACCTTC.

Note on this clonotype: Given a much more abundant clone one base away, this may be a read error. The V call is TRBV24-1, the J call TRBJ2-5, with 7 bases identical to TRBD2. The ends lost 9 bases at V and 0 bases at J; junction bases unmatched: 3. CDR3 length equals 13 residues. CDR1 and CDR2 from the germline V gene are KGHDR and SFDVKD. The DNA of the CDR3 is TGTGCCACCTTTCGGGGGGACCAAGAGACCCAGTACTTC. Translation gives CATFRGDQETQYF.

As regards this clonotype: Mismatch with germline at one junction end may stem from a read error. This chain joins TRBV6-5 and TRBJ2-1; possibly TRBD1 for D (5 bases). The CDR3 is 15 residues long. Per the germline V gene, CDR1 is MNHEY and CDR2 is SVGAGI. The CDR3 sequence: CASSSDSSSHNEQFF. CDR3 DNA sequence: TGTGCCAGCAGCTCAGACAGTTCCTCCCACAATGAGCAGTTCTTC.

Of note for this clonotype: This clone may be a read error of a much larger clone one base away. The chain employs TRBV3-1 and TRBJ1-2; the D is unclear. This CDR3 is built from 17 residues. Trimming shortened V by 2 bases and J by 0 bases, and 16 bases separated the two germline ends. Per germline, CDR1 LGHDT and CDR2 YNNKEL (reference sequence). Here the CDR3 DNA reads TGTGCCAGCAGCCAACTGCTTCGCCGGAGGCCTAACTATGGCTACACCTTC. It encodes CASSQLLRRRPNYGYTF.

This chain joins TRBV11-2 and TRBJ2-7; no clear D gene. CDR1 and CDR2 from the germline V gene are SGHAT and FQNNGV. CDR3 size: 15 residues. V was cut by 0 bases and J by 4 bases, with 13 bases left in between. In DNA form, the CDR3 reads TGTGCCAGCAGCTTAGATCATGCAGTAGTTTACGAGCAGTACTTC. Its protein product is CASSLDHAVVYEQYF.

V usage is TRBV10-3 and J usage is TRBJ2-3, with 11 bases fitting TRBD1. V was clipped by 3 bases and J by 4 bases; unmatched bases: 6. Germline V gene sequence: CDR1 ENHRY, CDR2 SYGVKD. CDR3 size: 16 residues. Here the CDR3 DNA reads TGTGCCATCAGTGATGGGACGGGACAGGGGGCAGATACGCAGTATTTT. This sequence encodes CAISDGTGQGADTQYF.

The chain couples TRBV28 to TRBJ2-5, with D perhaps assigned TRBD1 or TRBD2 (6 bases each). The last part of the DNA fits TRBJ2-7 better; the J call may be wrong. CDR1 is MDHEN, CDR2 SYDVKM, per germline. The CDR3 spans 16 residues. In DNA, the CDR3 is TGTGCCAGCAATTCACGCACAGGGAGGCCCCTCTACGAGCAGTACTTC. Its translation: CASNSRTGRPLYEQYF.

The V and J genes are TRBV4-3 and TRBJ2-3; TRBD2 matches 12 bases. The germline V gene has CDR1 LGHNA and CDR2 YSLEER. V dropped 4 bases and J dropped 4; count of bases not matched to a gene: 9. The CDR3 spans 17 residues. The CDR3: CASSRASSGRAPDTQYF. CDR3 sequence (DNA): TGCGCCAGCAGCCGTGCATCTAGCGGGAGGGCCCCAGATACGCAGTATTTT.

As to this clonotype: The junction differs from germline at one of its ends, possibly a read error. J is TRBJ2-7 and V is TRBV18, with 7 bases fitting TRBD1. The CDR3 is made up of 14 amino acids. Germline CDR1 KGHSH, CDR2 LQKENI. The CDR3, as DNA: TGTACCAGCTCACCACGGGACAGAACCTACGAGCAGTACTTC. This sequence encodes CTSSPRDRTYEQYF.

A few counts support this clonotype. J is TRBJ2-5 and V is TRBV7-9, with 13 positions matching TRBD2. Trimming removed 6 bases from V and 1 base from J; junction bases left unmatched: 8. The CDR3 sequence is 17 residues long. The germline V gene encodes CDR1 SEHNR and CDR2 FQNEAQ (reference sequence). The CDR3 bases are TGTGCCAGCAGTCACAGACTAGCGGGGGGCCTCCAAGAGACCCAGTACTTC. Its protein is CASSHRLAGGLQETQYF.

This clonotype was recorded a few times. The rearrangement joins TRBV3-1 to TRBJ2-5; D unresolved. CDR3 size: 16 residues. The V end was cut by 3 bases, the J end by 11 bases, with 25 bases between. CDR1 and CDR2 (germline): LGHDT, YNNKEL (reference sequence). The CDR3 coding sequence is TGTGCCAGCAGCCAGGTTTTAAAGGGAAGCTCCTACGTGCAGTACTTC. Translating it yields CASSQVLKGSSYVQYF.

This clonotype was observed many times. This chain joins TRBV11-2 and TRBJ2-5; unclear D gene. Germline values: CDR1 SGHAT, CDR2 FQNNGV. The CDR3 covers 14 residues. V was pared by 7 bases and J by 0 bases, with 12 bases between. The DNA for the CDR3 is TGTGCCAGCAACCGAATGGCGTACCAAGAGACCCAGTACTTC. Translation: CASNRMAYQETQYF.

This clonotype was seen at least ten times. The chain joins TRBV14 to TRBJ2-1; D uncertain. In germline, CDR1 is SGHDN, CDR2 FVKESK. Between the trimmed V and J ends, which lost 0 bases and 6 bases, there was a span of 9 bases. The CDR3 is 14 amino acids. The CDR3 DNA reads TGTGCCAGCAGCCAAGACCTCAGGAGCAATGAGCAGTTCTTC. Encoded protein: CASSQDLRSNEQFF.

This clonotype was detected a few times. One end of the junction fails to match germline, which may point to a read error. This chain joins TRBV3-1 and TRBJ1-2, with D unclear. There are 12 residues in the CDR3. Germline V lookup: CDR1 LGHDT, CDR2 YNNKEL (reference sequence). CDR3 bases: TGTGCCGGCAGCCAAGGACGGTATGGCTACACCTTC. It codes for CAGSQGRYGYTF.

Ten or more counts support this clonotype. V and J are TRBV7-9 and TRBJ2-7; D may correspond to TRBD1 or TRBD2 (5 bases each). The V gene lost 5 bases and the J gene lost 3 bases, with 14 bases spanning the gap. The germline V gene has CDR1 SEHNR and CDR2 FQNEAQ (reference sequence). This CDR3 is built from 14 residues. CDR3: CASSPGPYVYEQYF. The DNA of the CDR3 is TGTGCCAGCAGCCCGGGACCGTACGTCTACGAGCAGTACTTC.

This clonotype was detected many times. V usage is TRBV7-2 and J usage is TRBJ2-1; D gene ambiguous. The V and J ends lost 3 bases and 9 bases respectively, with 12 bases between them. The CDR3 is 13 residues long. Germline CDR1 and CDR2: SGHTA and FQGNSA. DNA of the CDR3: TGTGCCAGCAGCTTCGACCAAGCAGCTGAGCAGTTCTTC. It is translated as CASSFDQAAEQFF.

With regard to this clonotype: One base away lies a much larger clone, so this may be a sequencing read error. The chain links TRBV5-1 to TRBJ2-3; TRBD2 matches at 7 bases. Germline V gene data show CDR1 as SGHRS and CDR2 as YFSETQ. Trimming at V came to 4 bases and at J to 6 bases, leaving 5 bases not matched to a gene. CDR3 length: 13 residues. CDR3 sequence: CASSATSVDTQYF. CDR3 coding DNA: TGCGCCAGCAGCGCTACTAGCGTGGATACGCAGTATTTT.